This T cell receptor beta chain derives from a study of T cells in Graves' hyperthyroidism and ophthalmopathy. Patients showing uncontrolled infection, other autoimmune disease, pregnancy or lactation were ineligible. Clinical symptoms, serum thyroxine, TRAb, thyroid ultrasound and orbital computed tomography established diagnosis. The sample holds one count of this clonotype. Antigen unknown. V was shortened by 6 bases and J by 4 bases, with 6 bases between the two germline ends. The CDR3 is 11 amino acids. Per the germline V gene, CDR1 is SQVTM and CDR2 is ANQGSEA. Study conclusions and caveats: In simple terms, a model built on 13 V-J features told ophthalmopathy apart from stable hyperthyroidism. Blood also carried most thyroid clonotypes expanded above 0.001.

Researchers took RNA transcripts and amplified the TCR beta CDR3 regions from them. The HTBI set primed first-round TCR CDR3 RT-PCR. TCRdb re-called the multiplex PCR reads with MiXCR, one entry per CDR3 protein. The table has about 660,000 distinct CDR3 sequences, roughly 45% seen once; the top ten hold 6.5% to 9%. Sequences were obtained from peripheral blood or thyroid tissue (not recorded which). The genes are TRBV29-1 and TRBJ2-2, with D hard to call. The TCR comes from an adult man with Graves' disease, either hyperthyroidism or ophthalmopathy (not recorded which). The CDR3 DNA follows: TGCAGCGTGGTGAGCACCGGGGAGCTGTTTTTT. It specifies CSVVSTGELFF.